This T cell receptor (beta chain) was sequenced in a study of T cells in tuberculosis. Study overall: A South African cohort included IGRA-negative adolescents, latently infected IGRA-positive adolescents and adults with active tuberculosis.

The CDR3 runs 15 residues. CDR1 and CDR2 from the germline V gene are SGHAT and FQDESV (reference sequence). Trimming at V came to 5 bases and at J to 3 bases, leaving 6 bases not matched to a gene. The sample's time point: new active TB diagnosis, blood taken before or within 7 days of starting treatment. Sequencing used immunoSEQ multiplex PCR; TCRdb keeps in-frame clones, though not all of them. The sample lists tens of thousands of clones, roughly 88% occurring once. The chain joins TRBV11-1 to TRBJ2-5; TRBD2 matches at 10 bases. This clonotype originated in an adult with tuberculosis. The material sequenced was PBMCs, taken at tuberculosis diagnosis. In DNA form, the CDR3 reads TGTGCCAGCAGCGATTCCCTAGCGGGGGAAGAGACCCAGTACTTC. Encoded protein: CASSDSLAGEETQYF.